This T cell receptor beta chain was retrieved from a study of T cell responses to AZD1222 COVID-19 vaccine (dated by TCRdb to the early 2020s). Broadly, across the study: AZD1222 recipients whose second dose came at about 4 weeks and those whose second dose came at about 12 weeks were combined into one group, since spike-specific TCR depth and breadth did not differ between the two schedules. TCR sequencing covered over 230 trial participants: about 210 given two doses of AZD1222 and 26 given two doses of MenACWY control vaccine. Enrollment into the trials was organized by age into subgroups of 18-55, 56-69 and 70-plus years, and those subgroups contained about 160, 30 and 59 TCR-sequenced participants, respectively. Overall study results and their limits: Conclusions about previously exposed vaccinees are limited because only six or seven AZD1222 recipients were SARS-CoV-2 seropositive at baseline. Vaccine-associated CD4 TCRs spanned the whole spike protein, with dominant responses in regions 160-218 and 743-854. In the small 56-69-year group, the increase in depth fell short of significance, most likely because of low power. Because no day 14 peak-response samples were available, repertoires were characterized only after the peak T cell response. Reportedly, close to half of the unique spike-specific TCRs recognized epitopes lying outside the regions that are mutated in the B.1.351 and B.1.1.7 variants. After two AZD1222 doses, both the breadth and the depth of spike-specific TCRs were significantly higher than at day 0 and than in MenACWY recipients. Participants were mostly white British and included more females than males, and it was suggested by the authors that clonal diversity may have been underestimated.

This sample's time point label indicates: baseline before first vaccination. The vaccinee samples were drawn from two UK trials, COV001 and COV002, one of which was a single-blind randomized controlled phase 2/3 trial testing AZD1222 (ChAdOx1 nCoV-19) in healthy adults. For TCRbeta chain sequencing, PBMC samples were collected from trial participants at day 0 and at day 28 after the second dose. A distance of 11 bases separates the germline ends of V and J, which lose 2 bases and 1 base respectively. Reading from cysteine to phenylalanine, the CDR3 counts 16 amino acids. The DNA shown is the 48-base CDR3, in frame from base 1. In the germline V gene, CDR1 corresponds to MNHEY and CDR2 to SVGEGT. This clone occurred once. Its antigen is still unknown. No base quality information exists; no much larger clone differs at one position. The CDR3 regions of human TCRbeta chains were subjected to immunosequencing. Concerning the study's data processing: Repertoire TCRs were matched against a reference library of SARS-CoV-2-specific TCRs generated with the MIRA antigen-specificity platform. Breadth meant the fraction of unique TCRs that were SARS-CoV-2-associated, whereas depth meant the fraction of total T cells that were SARS-CoV-2-associated. Using the MIRA data, every spike-specific TCR was mapped to the spike region that the TCR reacted to and assigned to either a CD4 or a CD8 class. Log10-transformed breadth and depth values were compared by one-way ANOVA with Sidak's multiple comparisons tests. This immuneACCESS table, as held by TCRdb, lists in-frame sequences with V and J called but not all clones. Of the missing ones, under half trace to an unresolved V gene in checked studies; the others have no known cause. V and J calls and clone size come straight from that table; D and trimming were deduced from the DNA. This sample comprises roughly 36,000 clones, around 90% of them detected only once. Around 6.6% of the sample lies in the top ten.

The rearranged chain carries TRBV6-2 or TRBV6-3 and TRBJ2-2; the D segment could be TRBD2, given 5 matching bases. The receptor was derived from an adult in good health. Sequenced here: peripheral blood, sampled on day 0 of AZD1222 vaccination. The CDR3 protein sequence reads: CASSYVGAENTGELFF. The bases read TGTGCCAGCAGTTACGTAGGAGCGGAGAACACCGGGGAGCTGTTTTTT.